This TCR beta chain was obtained from a study of blood T cells in healthy people across ages. General study findings and limits: There were more naive CD4+ cells and higher diversity in long-lived donors than in aged donors. Donor CMV status was unknown, possibly confounding expanded clonotype changes.

A few counts support this clonotype. The antigen is unknown. Germline lookup yields CDR1 DFQATT and CDR2 SNEGSKA (reference sequence). This CDR3 spans 15 amino acids. The V segment lost 0 bases and the J segment 0 bases; nucleotides outside the gene matches: 2. Through a sample-barcoded 5' primer and a J-beta primer mix, a second PCR was run for about 6 to 11 cycles. MiXCR, run by TCRdb on the 5' RACE reads, gives a single entry per CDR3 protein. The table has about 640,000 distinct CDR3 sequences, approximately 59% seen once. Each donor was a healthy Caucasian individual from Russia, aged 6 to 90. The sequencing input was blood. The chain links TRBV20-1 to TRBJ2-5; 9 nucleotides line up with TRBD1. The receptor was derived from a man aged 55 to 70 in good health. CDR3 DNA sequence: TGCAGTGCTAGAGACGGGACAGGGTACCAAGAGACCCAGTACTTC. This gives the protein CSARDGTGYQETQYF.